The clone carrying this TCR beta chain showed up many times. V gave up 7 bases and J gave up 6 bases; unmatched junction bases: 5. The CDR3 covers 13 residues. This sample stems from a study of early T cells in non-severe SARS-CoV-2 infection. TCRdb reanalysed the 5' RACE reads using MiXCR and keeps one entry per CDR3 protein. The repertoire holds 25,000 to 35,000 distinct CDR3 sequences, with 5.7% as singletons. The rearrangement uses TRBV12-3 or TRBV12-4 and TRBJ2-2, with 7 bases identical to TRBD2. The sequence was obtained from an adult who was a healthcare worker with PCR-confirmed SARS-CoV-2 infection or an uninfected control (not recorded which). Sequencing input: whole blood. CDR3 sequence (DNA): TGTGCCAGCAAAGGCGGGAGTTCCGGGGAGCTGTTTTTT. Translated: CASKGGSSGELFF.